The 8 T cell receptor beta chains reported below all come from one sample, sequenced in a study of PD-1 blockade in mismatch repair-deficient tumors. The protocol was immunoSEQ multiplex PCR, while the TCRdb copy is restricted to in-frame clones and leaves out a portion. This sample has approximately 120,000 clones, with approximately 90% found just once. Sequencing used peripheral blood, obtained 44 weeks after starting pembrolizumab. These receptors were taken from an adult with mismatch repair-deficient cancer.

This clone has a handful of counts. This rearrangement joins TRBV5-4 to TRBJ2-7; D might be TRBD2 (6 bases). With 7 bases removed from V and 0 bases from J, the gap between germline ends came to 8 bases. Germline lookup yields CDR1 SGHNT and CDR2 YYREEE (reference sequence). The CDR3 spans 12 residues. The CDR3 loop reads CASHGSSYEQYF. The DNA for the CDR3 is TGTGCCAGCCACGGGAGCTCCTACGAGCAGTACTTC.

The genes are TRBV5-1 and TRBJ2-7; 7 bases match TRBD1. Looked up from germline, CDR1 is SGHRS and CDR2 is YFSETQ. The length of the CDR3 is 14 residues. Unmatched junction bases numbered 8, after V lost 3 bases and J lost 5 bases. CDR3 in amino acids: CASSSRGRRNEQYF. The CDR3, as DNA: TGCGCCAGCAGCTCGAGGGGGCGCAGGAACGAGCAGTACTTC.

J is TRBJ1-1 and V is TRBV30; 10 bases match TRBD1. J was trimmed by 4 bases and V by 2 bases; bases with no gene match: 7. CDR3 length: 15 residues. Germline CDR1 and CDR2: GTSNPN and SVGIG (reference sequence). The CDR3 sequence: CAWSPHRTGGTEAFF. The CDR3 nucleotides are TGTGCCTGGAGTCCTCACCGGACAGGGGGCACTGAAGCTTTCTTT.

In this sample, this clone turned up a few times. The DNA of the CDR3 is TGTGCCAGCAGGATTAGGCTACACATACATCATAATTCACCCCTCCACTTT. The encoded protein is CASRIRLHIHHNSPLHF. The rearrangement links TRBV21-1 to TRBJ1-6. TRBV21-1 is described as a pseudogene. This CDR3 has 17 amino acids.

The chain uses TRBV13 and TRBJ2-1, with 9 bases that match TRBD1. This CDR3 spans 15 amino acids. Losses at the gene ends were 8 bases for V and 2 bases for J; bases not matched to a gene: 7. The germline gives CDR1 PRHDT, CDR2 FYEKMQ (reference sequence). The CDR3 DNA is TGTGCCAGCCGGAGCCGGGACAGGGCCTACAATGAGCAGTTCTTC. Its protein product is CASRSRDRAYNEQFF.

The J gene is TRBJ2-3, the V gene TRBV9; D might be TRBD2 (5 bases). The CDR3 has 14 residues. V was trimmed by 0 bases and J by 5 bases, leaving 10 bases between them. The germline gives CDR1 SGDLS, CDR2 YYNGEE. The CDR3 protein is CASSVGGPRDTQYF. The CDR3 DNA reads TGTGCCAGCAGCGTAGGAGGGCCTCGAGATACGCAGTATTTT.

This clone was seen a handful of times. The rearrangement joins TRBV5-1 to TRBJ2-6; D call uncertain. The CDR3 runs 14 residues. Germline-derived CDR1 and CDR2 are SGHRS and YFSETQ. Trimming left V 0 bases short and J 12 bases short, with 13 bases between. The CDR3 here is CASSLDRAHGVLTF. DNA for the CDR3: TGCGCCAGCAGCTTGGACAGAGCACACGGCGTCCTGACTTTC.

The CDR3 bases are TGCAGCGCTGTCCGCAGGGACAGAAACTATGGCTACACCTTC. Residues: CSAVRRDRNYGYTF. The V gene is TRBV29-1, the J gene TRBJ1-2; 7 nucleotides line up with TRBD1. In germline, CDR1 is SQVTM, CDR2 ANQGSEA. CDR3 length: 14 residues. J was trimmed by 2 bases and V by 7 bases; bases with no gene match: 10.